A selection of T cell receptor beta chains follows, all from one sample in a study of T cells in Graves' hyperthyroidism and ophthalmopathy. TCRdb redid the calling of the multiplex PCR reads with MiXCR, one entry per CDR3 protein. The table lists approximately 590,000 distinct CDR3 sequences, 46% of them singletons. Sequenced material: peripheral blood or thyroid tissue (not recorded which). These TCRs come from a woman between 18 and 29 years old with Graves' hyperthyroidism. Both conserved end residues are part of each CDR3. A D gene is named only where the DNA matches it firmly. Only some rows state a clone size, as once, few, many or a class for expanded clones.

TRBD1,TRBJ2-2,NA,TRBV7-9,TGTGCCAGCAGCCCGACAGGGTTGTTGAACACCGGGGAGCTGTTTTTT,CASSPTGLLNTGELFF
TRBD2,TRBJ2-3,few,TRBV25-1,TGTGCCAGCAGTTCTAGCGGAGGGACAGATACGCAGTATTTT,CASSSSGGTDTQYF
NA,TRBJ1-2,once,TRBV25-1,TGTGCCAGCCCTGGACGACAGTCTGGCTACACCTTC,CASPGRQSGYTF
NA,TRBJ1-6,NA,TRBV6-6,TGTGCCAGCAGCAACAGGGAAGCGGATAATTCACCCCTCCACTTT,CASSNREADNSPLHF
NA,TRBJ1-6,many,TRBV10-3,TGTGCCATCAAAACGGACCTAATTGATTCACCCCTCCACTTT,CAIKTDLIDSPLHF
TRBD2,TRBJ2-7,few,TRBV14,TGTGCCAGCAGCCACTATGGACTAGCGGGAGGGGACGAGCAGTACTTC,CASSHYGLAGGDEQYF
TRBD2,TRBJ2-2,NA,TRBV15,TGTGCCACCAGCAGAGTGGGACTAGCGGGAGGGCCGAGGGACGGGGAGCTGTTTTTT,CATSRVGLAGGPRDGELFF
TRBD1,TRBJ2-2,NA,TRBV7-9,TGTGCCAGCAGTTCATGGGACAGGGACACCGGGGAGCTGTTTTTT,CASSSWDRDTGELFF
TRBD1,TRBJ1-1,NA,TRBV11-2,TGTGCCAGCAGCTTTCGGGACAGCATGAACACTGAAGCTTTCTTT,CASSFRDSMNTEAFF
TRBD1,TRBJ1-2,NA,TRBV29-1,TGCAGCGTGGGGACAGGCTCCTATGGCTACACCTTC,CSVGTGSYGYTF
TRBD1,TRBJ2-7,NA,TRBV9,TGTGCCAGCAGCCCGGGACAGGCTTCCGACGAGCAGTACTTC,CASSPGQASDEQYF
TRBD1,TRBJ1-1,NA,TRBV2,TGTGCCAGCAGTGAGTCAGGGGGTGCAGCTTTCTTT,CASSESGGAAFF
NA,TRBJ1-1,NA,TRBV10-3,TGTGCCATCAGTGACCGGGACATCTCTGGAAACACTGAAGCTTTCTTT,CAISDRDISGNTEAFF
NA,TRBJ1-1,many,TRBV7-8,TGTGCCAGCAGCTTAGTGGCAAGCCTCTTCCTTGAAGCTTTCTTT,CASSLVASLFLEAFF
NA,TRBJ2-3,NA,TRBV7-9,TGTGCCAGCCGAGCGGAGTACACAGATACGCAGTATTTT,CASRAEYTDTQYF
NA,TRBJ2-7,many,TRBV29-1,TGCAGCGTTGAATGGGGAGTTAGCAACGAGCAGTACTTC,CSVEWGVSNEQYF
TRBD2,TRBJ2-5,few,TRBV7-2,TGTGCCAGCAGCTTAGGGGTCGCGGGAGTCGTAGAGACCCAGTACTTC,CASSLGVAGVVETQYF
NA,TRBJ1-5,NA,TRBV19,TGTGCCAGTAGTATCCGACGGGATCAGCCCCAGCATTTT,CASSIRRDQPQHF
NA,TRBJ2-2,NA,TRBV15,TGTGCCACCAGCAGAGATCTGCTAGCCGGGGAGCTGTTTTTT,CATSRDLLAGELFF
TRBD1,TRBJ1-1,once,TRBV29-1,TGCAGCGTTCTGCCGGGACAGGGGTACACTGAAGCTTTCTTT,CSVLPGQGYTEAFF
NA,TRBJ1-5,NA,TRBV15,TGTGCCACCAGCAGGGGTACCCACAATCAGCCCCAGCATTTT,CATSRGTHNQPQHF
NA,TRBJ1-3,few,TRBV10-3,TGTGCCATCAGTGAGGTGAGGAACTCTGGAAACACCATATATTTT,CAISEVRNSGNTIYF
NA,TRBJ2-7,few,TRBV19,TGTGCCAGTAGTGCGGGCCGCACCTACGAGCAGTACTTC,CASSAGRTYEQYF
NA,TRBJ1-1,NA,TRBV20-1,TGCAGTGCTAGATTGGGGAATACTAACACTGAAGCTTTCTTT,CSARLGNTNTEAFF
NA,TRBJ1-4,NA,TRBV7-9,TGTGCCAGCAGCGCCGACCGGACGGTTGGGTCCCTAAGCGAAAAACTGTTTTTT,CASSADRTVGSLSEKLFF
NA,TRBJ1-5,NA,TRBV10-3,TGTGCCATCAGTGAGTCTTATGATACAGGAGATACGCAGCCCCAGCATTTT,CAISESYDTGDTQPQHF